This T cell receptor beta chain is from a study of CD8 T cells in ankylosing spondylitis. V lost 6 bases, J lost 8 bases, and 13 bases lay in between. The CDR3 is 12 residues long. Per germline, CDR1 SEHNR and CDR2 FQNEAQ (reference sequence). Preparation of TCR beta libraries was done by quantitative 5'-RACE with molecular barcodes. TCRdb independently ran MiXCR on the 5' RACE reads; one entry per CDR3 protein. The sample includes more than 650,000 distinct CDR3 sequences, approximately 10% seen only once; the top ten take just over 0.5%. The study, taken as a whole, reports: Matched ankylosing spondylitis synovial fluid reportedly contained a significantly enriched population of disease-linked clones. CD8+ by phenotype, disease-linked clones were relatively rare in peripheral blood. Apparently characteristic of ankylosing spondylitis blood was a TCR beta motif (eight highly homologous variants).

Comment on this clonotype: The target antigen is unknown.

This chain links TRBV7-9 with TRBJ1-2; D unresolved. Sequencing was done on a sample of blood, either unsorted or a sorted T cell fraction (not recorded which). The receptor's source is a male donor with ankylosing spondylitis. The CDR3 protein is CASSGSLEGYTF. Written as DNA, the CDR3 is TGTGCCAGCAGTGGGAGCCTGGAGGGCTACACCTTC. The complete variable domain, with remaining parts taken from reference TRBV7-9 and TRBJ1-2, reads DTGVSQNPRHKITKRGQNVTFRCDPISEHNRLYWYRQTLGQGPEFLTYFQNEAQLEKSRLLSDRFSAERPKGSFSTLEIQRTEQGDSAMYLCASSGSLEGYTFGSGTRLTVV.